Below, one T cell receptor (beta chain) is given with its context. TCRdb keeps only in-frame clones here, not all; method: immunoSEQ multiplex PCR. The top ten hold under 2.5% of the sample, which has over 200,000 clones, roughly nine tenths seen once. The data stem from a study of blood T cell repertoires in COVID-19. Across the whole study: COVID-19 samples collected from the United States, Italy and Spain covered acute and convalescent phases. T cells, B-cell-depleted T cells, or PBMCs supplied cDNA or gDNA.

Germline V gene lookup returns CDR1 SEHNR and CDR2 FQNEAQ (reference sequence). J lost 0 bases, V lost 1 base, and 6 bases had no gene match. The CDR3 has 17 residues. The J gene is TRBJ2-1, the V gene TRBV7-9; 7 nucleotides agree with TRBD2. The sequencing sample was made of peripheral blood. The TCR sequence derives from a man aged 35-49 years with active or convalescent COVID-19. DNA for the CDR3: TGTGCCAGCAGCTTAGGGGCGGGAGTAAGCTCCTACAATGAGCAGTTCTTC. It codes for CASSLGAGVSSYNEQFF. The full variable domain, in which reference TRBV7-9 and TRBJ2-1 provide the parts outside the CDR3, is DTGVSQNPRHKITKRGQNVTFRCDPISEHNRLYWYRQTLGQGPEFLTYFQNEAQLEKSRLLSDRFSAERPKGSFSTLEIQRTEQGDSAMYLCASSLGAGVSSYNEQFFGPGTRLTVL.